The text below deals with one T cell receptor beta chain. Relative to the germline gene, one junction end is altered; a read error may explain this. As handled by the study authors: It was from reference gene primer amplification that nucleated cell counts were estimated. Sequenced by immunoSEQ multiplex PCR; TCRdb stores in-frame clones only, minus some. D and trimming come from the DNA, and the V and J calls and clone size come from that table. The sample yields around 100,000 clones, about four fifths seen once. CDR3 length equals 15 residues. CDR1 and CDR2 (germline): MNHEY, SVGAGI. The sample comes from a study of blood T cell repertoires in COVID-19. Overall study context: Whether acute or convalescent, the COVID-19 samples came from the United States, Italy and Spain. The analysed material was cDNA or gDNA that came from T cells, B-cell-depleted T cells, or PBMCs.

J is TRBJ2-7 and V is TRBV6-5, with TRBD1 identical over 9 bases. The specimen sequenced was peripheral blood. The sequence came from a human donor in a cohort sampled during active COVID-19. CDR3 loop: CASRQPGQGSHEQYF. Here the CDR3 DNA reads TGTGCCAGCAGACAACCGGGACAGGGCTCCCACGAGCAGTACTTC.